What follows are 14 T cell receptor beta chains derived from one specimen sequenced in a study of T cell responses to AZD1222 COVID-19 vaccine. Measured with immunoSEQ multiplex PCR; TCRdb has only the in-frame clones, and not every one. The sample contains some 140,000 clones, nearly 95% of which appear only once. Sequenced here: peripheral blood, sampled on day 0 of AZD1222 vaccination. Receptors originate from an adult in good health.

This clone has just one count. The genes are TRBV6-4 and TRBJ2-6; a possible D gene is TRBD2 (5 bases). Germline CDR1 MRHNA, CDR2 SNTAGT. The CDR3 contains 16 residues. The V end lost 8 bases, the J end lost 0 bases, and 14 bases lay between the germline ends. The CDR3 sequence: CASGPGLRSGANVLTF. The CDR3 DNA is TGTGCCAGCGGCCCGGGGTTACGCTCTGGGGCCAACGTCCTGACTTTC.

The chain is built from TRBV7-9 and TRBJ2-3; 8 nucleotides align to TRBD1. Germline CDR1 and CDR2: SEHNR and FQNEAQ (reference sequence). This CDR3 is 15 amino acids long. Losses at the gene ends were 3 bases for V and 7 bases for J; bases not matched to a gene: 9. In nucleotides, the CDR3 is TGTGCCAGCAGCTTGACCGGGACAGGTGTTTATACGCAGTATTTT. It is translated as CASSLTGTGVYTQYF.

This chain connects TRBV28 to TRBJ2-7; D is perhaps TRBD1 (6 bases). Trimming cost V 3 bases and J 1 base, with 22 bases left between them. CDR1 is MDHEN and CDR2 is SYDVKM in the germline V gene. CDR3 length: 18 amino acids. The CDR3 reads CASSLGKTGRVMSYEQYF. In DNA, the CDR3 is TGTGCCAGCAGTTTGGGTAAAACAGGGCGAGTAATGTCCTACGAGCAGTACTTC.

In the case of this clone: One end of the junction fails to match germline, which may point to a read error. Different DNA sequences within this sample yield the same CDR3. V is TRBV2 and J is TRBJ1-1; perhaps TRBD1 as D (6 bases). The CDR3 sequence is 13 residues long. CDR1 is SNHLY and CDR2 is FYNNEI in the germline V gene. The CDR3 loop reads CASSTGLNTEAFF. CDR3 DNA: TGTGCCAGCAGTACAGGGTTGAATACTGAAGCTTTCTTT.

This clone occurred once. The chain combines TRBV11-3 with TRBJ2-1; D is perhaps TRBD2 (5 bases). Looked up from germline, CDR1 is SGHNT and CDR2 is YENEEA. The CDR3 length is 15 residues. Trimming shortened V by 3 bases and J by 5 bases, and 14 bases separated the two germline ends. The CDR3 loop reads CASSLRSAGDNEQFF. The DNA of the CDR3 is TGTGCCAGCAGCTTGCGAAGTGCGGGTGACAATGAGCAGTTCTTC.

The chain links TRBV11-2 to TRBJ2-7; no clear D gene. Trimming shortened V by 3 bases and J by 3 bases, and 18 bases separated the two germline ends. CDR1 is SGHAT, CDR2 FQNNGV, per germline. This CDR3 contains 16 residues. The CDR3 protein is CASSFGLLSSNYEQYF. CDR3 bases: TGTGCCAGCAGCTTTGGGTTGTTATCTTCGAACTACGAGCAGTACTTC.

V usage is TRBV7-2 and J usage is TRBJ1-1; possible D gene TRBD1, 5 bases. CDR3 length: 15 amino acids. The germline gives CDR1 SGHTA, CDR2 FQGNSA. V was cut by 4 bases and J by 4 bases, with 16 bases left in between. The CDR3 is CASSYQKGDGTEAFF. The DNA of the CDR3 is TGTGCCAGCAGCTACCAGAAAGGGGACGGCACTGAAGCTTTCTTT. Using reference TRBV7-2 and TRBJ1-1 for the parts outside the CDR3, the full variable domain is GAGVSQSPSNKVTEKGKDVELRCDPISGHTALYWYRQSLGQGLEFLIYFQGNSAPDKSGLPSDRFSAERTGGSVSTLTIQRTQQEDSAVYLCASSYQKGDGTEAFFGQGTRLTVV.

This sequence joins TRBV7-3 and TRBJ2-3; D unclear. CDR3 length: 14 residues. Between the trimmed V and J ends, which lost 2 bases and 2 bases, there was a span of 8 bases. Germline CDR1 is SGHTA and CDR2 is FQGTGA. This chain's CDR3 is CASSLGFYTDTQYF. The CDR3 DNA is TGTGCCAGCAGCTTAGGTTTCTACACAGATACGCAGTATTTT.

This chain uses TRBV19 with TRBJ1-5; 8 nucleotides agree with TRBD1. Germline CDR1 and CDR2: LNHDA and SQIVND (reference sequence). The V and J ends lost 4 bases and 4 bases, in that order; junction bases with no gene match: 18. The CDR3 spans 19 residues. CDR3 in amino acids: CASSKTGVSPTTLNQPQHF. CDR3 sequence (DNA): TGTGCCAGTAGTAAGACAGGGGTTTCCCCCACAACCTTAAATCAGCCCCAGCATTTT.

The J gene is TRBJ1-6, the V gene TRBV27, with 7 bases aligning to TRBD1. The CDR3 consists of 16 residues. J was trimmed by 6 bases and V by 2 bases; bases with no gene match: 7. From germline, CDR1 is MNHEY and CDR2 SMNVEV (reference sequence). CDR3 sequence reads: CASSLNRGGGNSPLHF. CDR3 nucleotides: TGTGCCAGCAGTTTAAACAGGGGAGGAGGTAATTCACCCCTCCACTTT.

The chain joins TRBV4-1 to TRBJ2-7; weak D call: TRBD1 (8 bases). The CDR3 is made up of 15 amino acids. From germline, CDR1 is MGHRA and CDR2 YSYEKL. Trimming took off 3 bases at V and 4 bases at J, with 16 bases between the two ends. In DNA, the CDR3 is TGCGCCAGCAGCCAGGGAGGGACAGGTGTTTACGAGCAGTACTTC. This encodes CASSQGGTGVYEQYF.

The V gene is TRBV4-2, the J gene TRBJ1-2, with D hard to call. This CDR3 has 13 amino acids. The germline CDR1 and CDR2 sequences are LGHNA and YNFKEQ. V lost 11 bases and J 3 bases, leaving 16 bases between the germline ends. The CDR3 here is CASSKGTDYGYTF. In nucleotides, the CDR3 is TGTGCCTCCAGCAAGGGTACGGACTATGGCTACACCTTC.

V usage is TRBV6-1 and J usage is TRBJ1-3; D is ambiguous. The CDR3 loop spans 14 amino acids. Germline CDR1 and CDR2: MNHNS and SASEGT. V lost 3 bases to trimming and J lost 4 bases, with 10 bases between them. The CDR3 DNA reads TGTGCCAGCAGTGACCCCCAACGGGGAAACACCATATATTTT. Protein: CASSDPQRGNTIYF.

This rearrangement joins TRBV25-1 to TRBJ2-7, with D unresolved. V was trimmed by 3 bases and J by 6 bases, leaving 15 bases between them. CDR1 is MGHDK and CDR2 is SYGVNS in the germline V gene. The CDR3 spans 14 residues. CDR3 sequence: CASSDPRSLGEQYF. DNA for the CDR3: TGTGCCAGCAGTGACCCTAGGAGTTTAGGCGAGCAGTACTTC.